The 27 T cell receptor beta chains below come from one sample, sequenced in a study of blood T cell repertoires in COVID-19. Using immunoSEQ multiplex PCR, the repertoire was profiled, and TCRdb retains in-frame clones only, with some absent. Of 150,000 to 200,000 clones listed, about 90% are singletons. The source material was PBMCs or T cells enriched from blood (not recorded which). These TCRs come from a human donor with acute COVID-19. The donor label of this sample is uncertain.

The chain is built from TRBV19 and TRBJ1-4; 8 nucleotides agree with TRBD1. The J segment lost 4 bases and the V segment lost 4 bases, leaving 8 bases of the junction unmatched. The CDR3 is 16 residues long. Germline V CDR1 and CDR2: LNHDA, SQIVND (reference sequence). CDR3 amino acids: CASSTGQGGINEKLFF. In DNA, the CDR3 is TGTGCCAGTAGTACTGGACAGGGTGGGATTAATGAAAAACTGTTTTTT.

The V and J genes are TRBV27 and TRBJ1-2; 10 bases are shared with TRBD1. Germline V gene data show CDR1 as MNHEY and CDR2 as SMNVEV (reference sequence). The CDR3 loop spans 14 amino acids. The junction had 6 bases not matched to a gene; V was cut back by 3 bases and J by 8 bases. The CDR3 DNA reads as TGTGCCAGCAGTTTGACAGGGGGCGCAGGAGGCTACACCTTC. Residues: CASSLTGGAGGYTF.

The genes are TRBV3-1 (or the pseudogene TRBV3-2) and TRBJ2-4; the match to TRBD2 covers 11 bases. The trim removed 8 bases at V and 7 bases at J, leaving 4 bases unmatched. The V gene's germline CDR1 is LGHDT and CDR2 YNNKEL (reference sequence). The CDR3 length is 13 residues. DNA for the CDR3: TGTGCCAGCTGTAGCGGGGGGGCCAACATTCAGTACTTC. This sequence encodes CASCSGGANIQYF.

The V call is TRBV6-6, the J call TRBJ1-1; D may be TRBD1 (5 bases). The V gene lost 6 bases and the J gene lost 1 base, with 12 bases spanning the gap. This CDR3 has 14 amino acids. The germline V gene has CDR1 MNHNY and CDR2 SVGAGI (reference sequence). The chain's CDR3 is CASSRRRGNTEAFF. The DNA for the CDR3 is TGTGCCAGCAGCCGACGAAGGGGGAACACTGAAGCTTTCTTT.

Written as DNA, the CDR3 is TGTGCCAGCAGTGAAGCCGGGGGGGACGAAAATGAGCAGTTCTTC. This encodes CASSEAGGDENEQFF. This chain links TRBV6-1 with TRBJ2-1, with 8 bases lining up with TRBD2. CDR1 MNHNS and CDR2 SASEGT come from the germline V gene. This CDR3 is built from 15 residues. J gave up 7 bases and V 0 bases, and 5 bases lay outside the gene matches.

About this clone: This sample includes further DNA sequences coding for the same CDR3. This chain uses TRBV9 with TRBJ1-1; D is unclear. Germline CDR1 and CDR2: SGDLS and YYNGEE. The CDR3 runs 13 residues. The germline V and J ends were trimmed by 0 bases and 4 bases, with 7 bases remaining between them. For the CDR3, the DNA is TGTGCCAGCAGCGTAGAGGGAGGCACTGAAGCTTTCTTT. This translates into CASSVEGGTEAFF.

This chain uses TRBV4-1 with TRBJ1-1; no firm D call. CDR3 length: 15 amino acids. In germline, CDR1 is MGHRA, CDR2 YSYEKL. The V and J ends lost 0 bases and 1 base respectively, with 9 bases between them. CDR3 sequence: CASSQDAFANTEAFF. DNA for the CDR3: TGCGCCAGCAGCCAAGACGCGTTCGCGAACACTGAAGCTTTCTTT.

This chain connects TRBV7-6 to TRBJ1-2, with 7 bases fitting TRBD1. Trimming at V came to 5 bases and at J to 4 bases, leaving 10 bases not matched to a gene. The CDR3 covers 15 residues. Per germline, CDR1 SGHVS and CDR2 FNYEAQ. The CDR3 spells CASSQLQGQSYGYTF. The CDR3 coding sequence is TGTGCCAGCAGCCAACTACAGGGACAGAGCTATGGCTACACCTTC.

The count of this clone is one. The rearrangement links TRBV5-5 to TRBJ2-7, with 9 bases that match TRBD1. Trimming cost V 4 bases and J 1 base; bases outside gene matches: 9. The CDR3 length is 16 residues. The V gene's germline CDR1 is SGHKS and CDR2 YYEKEE (reference sequence). Written as DNA, the CDR3 is TGTGCCAGCAGCACCACCCTGGGGACAGGGTCCTACGAGCAGTACTTC. Amino acid sequence: CASSTTLGTGSYEQYF.

The chain joins TRBV7-2 to TRBJ2-7; 13 nucleotides line up with TRBD2. The CDR3 has 17 amino acids. V gave up 5 bases and J gave up 0 bases; unmatched junction bases: 7. Germline V lookup: CDR1 SGHTA, CDR2 FQGNSA. DNA of the CDR3: TGTGCCAGCAGCCGGACTAGCGGGGGCGCCGACTCCTACGAGCAGTACTTC. This gives the protein CASSRTSGGADSYEQYF.

The chain recombines TRBV7-2 with TRBJ2-7, with TRBD2 as a possible D gene (7 bases). From germline, CDR1 is SGHTA and CDR2 FQGNSA. The ends were cut back, 5 bases at V and 4 bases at J, with 18 bases in the middle. The CDR3 is made up of 15 amino acids. The CDR3 region has the DNA TGTGCCAGCAGCCCCCCTCCAGGGGAGGGGTACGAGCAGTACTTC. Translating gives CASSPPPGEGYEQYF.

Points on this clone: The conserved phenylalanine or tryptophan normally closing the CDR3 is absent here, so this likely arose from a read error. V gene TRBV4-1 combines with J gene TRBJ2-4; 9 positions match TRBD1. The CDR3 is 17 amino acids. Germline CDR1 and CDR2: MGHRA and YSYEKL. J was trimmed by 0 bases and V by 4 bases; bases with no gene match: 7. The CDR3 region is CASSPLPGQGAKNIQYV. CDR3 sequence (DNA): TGCGCCAGCAGCCCACTACCGGGACAGGGAGCCAAAAACATTCAGTACGTC.

This sequence joins TRBV5-1 and TRBJ1-6, with 7 bases fitting TRBD1. V was clipped by 2 bases and J by 9 bases; unmatched bases: 8. Germline values: CDR1 SGHRS, CDR2 YFSETQ. The CDR3 covers 15 residues. CDR3 sequence: CASSFAGGFGSPLHF. The CDR3 nucleotides are TGCGCCAGCAGCTTTGCAGGGGGTTTCGGTTCACCCCTCCACTTT.

V usage is TRBV5-1 and J usage is TRBJ2-1; weak D call: TRBD2 (6 bases). Trimming removed 4 bases from V and 1 base from J, with 12 bases in between. Germline CDR1 SGHRS, CDR2 YFSETQ. The CDR3 is made up of 15 amino acids. CDR3 in amino acids: CASSGGTESYNEQFF. The CDR3 coding sequence is TGCGCCAGCAGCGGGGGGACGGAATCCTACAATGAGCAGTTCTTC. The variable domain in full, with the rest retrieved from reference TRBV5-1 and TRBJ2-1, is KAGVTQTPRYLIKTRGQQVTLSCSPISGHRSVSWYQQTPGQGLQFLFEYFSETQRNKGNFPGRFSGRQFSNSRSEMNVSTLELGDSALYLCASSGGTESYNEQFFGPGTRLTVL.

This clone appeared once. The chain links TRBV4-1 to TRBJ2-5; 12 bases line up with TRBD2. V was pared by 4 bases and J by 3 bases, with 6 bases of the junction left unmatched. The CDR3 is 16 residues long. The germline V gene has CDR1 MGHRA and CDR2 YSYEKL. The CDR3 is CASSPGASGGEETQYF. The CDR3 nucleotides read TGCGCCAGCAGCCCAGGAGCTAGCGGGGGGGAAGAGACCCAGTACTTC.

The gene calls are TRBV7-2 and TRBJ1-2, with 9 bases lining up with TRBD1. CDR3 length: 16 amino acids. Germline loops: CDR1 SGHTA, CDR2 FQGNSA. J gave up 2 bases and V 3 bases, and 7 bases lay outside the gene matches. This CDR3 is CASSFQGTGLNYGYTF. CDR3 coding DNA: TGTGCCAGCAGCTTCCAAGGGACAGGGCTGAACTATGGCTACACCTTC.

In its sample, this clone was seen once. The rearrangement links TRBV30 to TRBJ1-2; TRBD1 is a possible D gene (6 bases). CDR1 is GTSNPN and CDR2 is SVGIG in the germline V gene (reference sequence). Trimming removed 2 bases at V and 0 bases at J, with 19 bases between. The length of the CDR3 is 17 residues. DNA for the CDR3: TGTGCCTGGAGTACACCGACACAGGGAGTAGCTAACTATGGCTACACCTTC. Residues: CAWSTPTQGVANYGYTF. The whole variable domain, filled in from reference TRBV30 and TRBJ1-2, reads SQTIHQWPATLVQPVGSPLSLECTVEGTSNPNLYWYRQAAGRGLQLLFYSVGIGQISSEVPQNLSASRPQDRQFILSSKKLLLSDSGFYLCAWSTPTQGVANYGYTFGSGTRLTVV.

This clone has only a few counts. This rearrangement joins TRBV30 to TRBJ1-2; D gene unclear. The V end was cut by 7 bases, the J end by 2 bases, with 17 bases between. The CDR3 contains 14 residues. The germline V gene has CDR1 GTSNPN and CDR2 SVGIG (reference sequence). The CDR3 DNA is TGTGCCTCTACCTTCTCAGAGGCGAACTATGGCTACACCTTC. This encodes CASTFSEANYGYTF.

The J gene is TRBJ1-1, the V gene TRBV30; D unresolved. V was clipped by 0 bases and J by 3 bases, with 8 bases between them. The CDR3 contains 13 residues. Germline CDR1 reads GTSNPN; CDR2 reads SVGIG (reference sequence). CDR3 nucleotides: TGTGCCTGGAGTGTGAGGAAGGACACTGAAGCTTTCTTT. The encoded protein is CAWSVRKDTEAFF.

The gene calls are TRBV6-5 and TRBJ1-4; 9 bases are a match to TRBD1. V shed 7 bases, J shed 1 base, and the junction held 4 bases outside the gene matches. Germline loops: CDR1 MNHEY, CDR2 SVGAGI. The CDR3 contains 15 residues. The CDR3 DNA reads as TGTGCCAGCAAGCTGACAGGGGGAACTAATGAAAAACTGTTTTTT. This encodes CASKLTGGTNEKLFF.

This clone was counted only a few times. The same CDR3 can be traced to other DNA sequences in this sample. This chain's CDR3 is CASTPGAANTGELFF. As DNA, the CDR3 is TGTGCCAGTACCCCAGGAGCGGCGAACACCGGGGAGCTGTTTTTT. The chain combines TRBV19 with TRBJ2-2; possibly TRBD2 for D (5 bases). The CDR3 is 15 residues long. Germline V lookup: CDR1 LNHDA, CDR2 SQIVND (reference sequence). V was clipped by 7 bases and J by 0 bases, with 12 bases between them.

The CDR3 bases are TGTGCCAGTAGTAATCGGGACTCACGCACAGATACGCAGTATTTT. Protein product: CASSNRDSRTDTQYF. The chain is built from TRBV19 and TRBJ2-3; tentative D call: TRBD2 (6 bases). The CDR3 is 15 amino acids. Trimming removed 4 bases from V and 1 base from J, with 12 bases in between. Germline CDR1 reads LNHDA; CDR2 reads SQIVND (reference sequence).

This clone was recorded only once. The rearrangement joins TRBV19 to TRBJ2-2; 9 bases match TRBD2. The germline gives CDR1 LNHDA, CDR2 SQIVND (reference sequence). With V trimmed by 5 bases and J by 6 bases, 7 bases remained unmatched. CDR3 size: 15 residues. Written as DNA, the CDR3 is TGTGCCAGTAGTTCGGGCGCTAGCGGGGCCGGGGAGCTGTTTTTT. This encodes CASSSGASGAGELFF. The full variable domain, its missing parts supplied by reference TRBV19 and TRBJ2-2, is DGGITQSPKYLFRKEGQNVTLSCEQNLNHDAMYWYRQDPGQGLRLIYYSQIVNDFQKGDIAEGYSVSREKKESFPLTVTSAQKNPTAFYLCASSSGASGAGELFFGEGSRLTVL.

The chain links TRBV24-1 to TRBJ2-7; possible D gene TRBD1, 6 bases. The V gene's germline CDR1 is KGHDR and CDR2 SFDVKD. The ends were cut back, 9 bases at V and 5 bases at J, with 22 bases in the middle. The length of the CDR3 is 15 residues. The chain's CDR3 is CATLDSFRLSDEQYF. The CDR3 DNA is TGTGCCACCCTGGACAGTTTTCGTCTGTCGGACGAGCAGTACTTC.

The chain carries TRBV4-3 and TRBJ2-2; weak D call: TRBD1 (6 bases). V dropped 4 bases and J dropped 0 bases, with 6 bases sitting between them. CDR1 is LGHNA and CDR2 is YSLEER in the germline V gene. The CDR3 consists of 14 residues. The CDR3 protein is CASSRGPNTGELFF. CDR3 DNA sequence: TGCGCCAGCAGCCGGGGGCCGAACACCGGGGAGCTGTTTTTT.

The chain has TRBV6-5 and TRBJ1-3; TRBD1 might be the D (6 bases). This CDR3 spans 14 amino acids. CDR1 and CDR2 (germline): MNHEY, SVGAGI. The ends were cut back, 6 bases at V and 0 bases at J, with 9 bases in the middle. The CDR3 coding sequence is TGTGCCAGCAGGAGGGGGACCTCTGGAAACACCATATATTTT. Its translation: CASRRGTSGNTIYF.

The V and J genes are TRBV5-1 and TRBJ1-4; maybe TRBD1 (5 bases). V was pared by 2 bases and J by 10 bases, with 15 bases between. The germline CDR1 and CDR2 sequences are SGHRS and YFSETQ. The CDR3 covers 14 residues. CDR3 bases: TGCGCCAGCAGCTTTGAGGTTGCCGGGGGAAAACTGTTTTTT. Translation gives CASSFEVAGGKLFF.